This T cell receptor beta chain was sequenced during a study of T cell clones after liver transplantation. Unstimulated PBMCs were sorted into CD3+CD4+ and CD3+CD8+ populations. As concerns this clone: No antigen is known for it.

V lost 5 bases and J 0 bases, leaving 14 bases between the germline ends. CDR3 length: 15 amino acids. CDR1 is MNHEY and CDR2 is SVGAGI in the germline V gene. Points from the study as a whole: Conclusions were preliminary, with small, heterogeneous patient groups. Donor-reactive sequences fell more than third party-reactive ones, suggesting partial deletion.

Libraries were prepared by immunoSEQ multiplex PCR; TCRdb keeps only in-frame clonotypes and omits some of them. Of roughly 16,000 clones listed, approximately 80% are singletons. The chain is built from TRBV6-5 and TRBJ2-7; D uncertain. The TCR originated in a human patient who received a liver transplant. T cells may partly derive from the graft donor. The input for sequencing was CD8+ T cells from blood, taken around 48 months after liver transplant. The CDR3 loop is CASSSQTEGSYEQYF. Written as DNA, the CDR3 is TGTGCCAGCAGTAGTCAGACTGAAGGCTCCTACGAGCAGTACTTC.